This T cell receptor (beta chain) comes out of a study of blood T cell repertoires in COVID-19. As for the study in general: There were acute and convalescent COVID-19 samples, and they came from the United States, Italy and Spain.

CDR3 length equals 17 residues. J lost 4 bases, V lost 0 bases, and 11 bases had no gene match. CDR1 and CDR2 (germline): ENHRY, SYGVKD. Clinical histories supplied by participants themselves formed the basis of cohort assignment. In the study's own analysis: The assay estimated nucleated cells by amplifying reference gene primers. The data were produced by immunoSEQ multiplex PCR, yet TCRdb's version contains in-frame clones alone and is incomplete. V and J calls and clone size are as listed in that table; D and trimming were resolved from the DNA. The data hold approximately 210,000 clones, with roughly 79% observed a single time.

The chain combines TRBV10-3 with TRBJ2-7; TRBD2 matches at 8 bases. The TCR sequence derives from a woman in her forties or fifties with acute COVID-19. The sequencing sample was made of PBMCs or T cells enriched from blood (not recorded which). The CDR3 bases are TGTGCCATCAGTGAGTCGGTTCCGGGACTAGGAAAGTACGAGCAGTACTTC. This encodes CAISESVPGLGKYEQYF.